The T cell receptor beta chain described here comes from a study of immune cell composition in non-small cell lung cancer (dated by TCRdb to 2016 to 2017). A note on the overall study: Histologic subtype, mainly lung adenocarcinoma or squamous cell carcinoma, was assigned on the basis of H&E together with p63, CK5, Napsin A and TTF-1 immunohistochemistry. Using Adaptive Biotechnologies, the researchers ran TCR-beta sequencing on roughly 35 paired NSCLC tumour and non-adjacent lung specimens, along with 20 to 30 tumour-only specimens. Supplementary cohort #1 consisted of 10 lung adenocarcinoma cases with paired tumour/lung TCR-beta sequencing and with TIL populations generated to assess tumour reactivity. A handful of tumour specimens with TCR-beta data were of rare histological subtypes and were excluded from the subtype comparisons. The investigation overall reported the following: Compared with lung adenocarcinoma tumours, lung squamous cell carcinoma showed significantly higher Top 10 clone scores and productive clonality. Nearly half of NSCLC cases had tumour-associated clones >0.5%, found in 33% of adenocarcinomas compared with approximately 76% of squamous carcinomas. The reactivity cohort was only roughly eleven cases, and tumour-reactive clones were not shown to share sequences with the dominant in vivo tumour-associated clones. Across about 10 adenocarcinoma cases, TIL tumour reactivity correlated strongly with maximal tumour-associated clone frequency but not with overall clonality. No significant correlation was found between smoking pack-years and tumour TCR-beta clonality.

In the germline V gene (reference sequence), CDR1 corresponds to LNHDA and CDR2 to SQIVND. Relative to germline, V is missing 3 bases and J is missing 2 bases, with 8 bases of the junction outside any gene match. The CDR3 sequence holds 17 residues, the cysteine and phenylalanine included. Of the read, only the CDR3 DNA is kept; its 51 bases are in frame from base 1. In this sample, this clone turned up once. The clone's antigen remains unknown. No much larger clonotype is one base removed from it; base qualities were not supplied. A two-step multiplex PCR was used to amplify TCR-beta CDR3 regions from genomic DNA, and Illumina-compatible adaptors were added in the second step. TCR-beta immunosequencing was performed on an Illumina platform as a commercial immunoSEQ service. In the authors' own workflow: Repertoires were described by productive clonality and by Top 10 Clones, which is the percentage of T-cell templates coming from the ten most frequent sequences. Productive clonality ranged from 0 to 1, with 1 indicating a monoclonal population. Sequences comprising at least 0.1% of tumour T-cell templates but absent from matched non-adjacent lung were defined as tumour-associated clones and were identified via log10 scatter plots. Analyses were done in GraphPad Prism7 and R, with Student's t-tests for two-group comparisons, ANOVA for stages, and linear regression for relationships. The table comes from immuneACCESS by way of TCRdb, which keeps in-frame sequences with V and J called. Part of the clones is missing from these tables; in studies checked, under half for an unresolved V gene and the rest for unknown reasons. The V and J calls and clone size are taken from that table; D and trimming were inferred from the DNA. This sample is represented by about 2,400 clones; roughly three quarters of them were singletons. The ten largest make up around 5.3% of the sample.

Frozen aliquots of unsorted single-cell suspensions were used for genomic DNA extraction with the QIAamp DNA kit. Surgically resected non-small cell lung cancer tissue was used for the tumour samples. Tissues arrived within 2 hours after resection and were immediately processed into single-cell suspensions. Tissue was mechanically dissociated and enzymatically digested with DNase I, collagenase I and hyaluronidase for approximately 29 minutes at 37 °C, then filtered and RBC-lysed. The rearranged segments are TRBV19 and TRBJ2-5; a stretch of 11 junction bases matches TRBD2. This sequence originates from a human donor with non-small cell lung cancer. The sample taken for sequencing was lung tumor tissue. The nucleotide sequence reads TGTGCCAGTAGTATCCGACTAGCGGGACGGATACAAGAGACCCAGTACTTC. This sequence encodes CASSIRLAGRIQETQYF. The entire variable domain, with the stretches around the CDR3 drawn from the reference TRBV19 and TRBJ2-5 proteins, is DGGITQSPKYLFRKEGQNVTLSCEQNLNHDAMYWYRQDPGQGLRLIYYSQIVNDFQKGDIAEGYSVSREKKESFPLTVTSAQKNPTAFYLCASSIRLAGRIQETQYFGPGTRLLVL.